Below, one T cell receptor (beta chain) is given with its context. The record originates from a study of blood T cells in healthy people across ages. It was with a sample-barcoded 5' primer and a J-beta primer mix that a second PCR of about 6 to 12 cycles was run. Every cDNA molecule bore a tag from a template-switch adaptor containing 12 random nucleotides. TCRdb re-derived calls from the 5' RACE reads in MiXCR, one entry per CDR3 protein. The data show 1.8 million or so distinct CDR3 sequences, with more than 35% seen just once and about 21% held by the top ten. This TCR came from a human donor in good health. Specimen: blood.

CDR3 in amino acids: CASSPADRGPQETQYF. The CDR3 nucleotides read TGTGCCAGCAGTCCAGCGGACAGGGGTCCCCAAGAGACCCAGTACTTC. This sequence joins TRBV28 and TRBJ2-5, with 9 bases fitting TRBD1. The CDR3 runs 16 residues. The V and J ends lost 5 bases and 1 base, in that order; junction bases with no gene match: 8. Germline CDR1 is MDHEN and CDR2 is SYDVKM.